A single sample gave rise to the 29 T cell receptor beta chains below, sequenced in a study of immune evolution from preneoplasia to lung adenocarcinoma. Some clones are missing from TCRdb's copy, which holds only in-frame ones; the method was immunoSEQ multiplex PCR. The sample comprises some 6,300 clones, about three quarters of which are singletons, and 6% to 9% rests with the top ten. Sequenced: FFPE minimally invasive lung adenocarcinoma tissue. The receptors shown here come from a person aged 55-80 years with lung adenocarcinoma.

The CDR3 sequence: CASFASGLYNEQFF. DNA of the CDR3: TGTGCCAGCTTCGCTAGCGGGCTATACAATGAGCAGTTCTTC. The chain combines TRBV18 with TRBJ2-1; 8 nucleotides agree with TRBD2. After removal of 7 bases from V and 4 bases from J, the junction contained 6 bases not matched to a gene. The CDR3 runs 14 residues. The germline V gene has CDR1 KGHSH and CDR2 LQKENI.

The chain recombines TRBV11-2 with TRBJ2-7; a possible D gene is TRBD2 (6 bases). The CDR3 consists of 15 residues. Germline CDR1 SGHAT, CDR2 FQNNGV. V lost 5 bases, J lost 2 bases, and 16 bases lay in between. The CDR3, as DNA: TGTGCCAGCAGCCCCTTCCGCGGGAAGCCCTACGAGCAGTACTTC. It encodes CASSPFRGKPYEQYF.

By sample fraction, this clone is large (0.1 to 1%). The chain couples TRBV6-6 to TRBJ1-5; 8 positions match TRBD1. Germline CDR1 is MNHNY and CDR2 is SVGAGI (reference sequence). Unmatched junction bases numbered 3, after V lost 0 bases and J lost 5 bases. The CDR3 runs 15 residues. The CDR3 loop is CASSYSTGEDQPQHF. DNA of the CDR3: TGTGCCAGCAGTTACTCGACAGGGGAGGATCAGCCCCAGCATTTT.

The rearrangement uses TRBV9 and TRBJ2-3; the D gene is possibly TRBD1 (5 bases). CDR1 and CDR2 (germline): SGDLS, YYNGEE. The CDR3 runs to 15 residues. Trimming left V 4 bases short and J 6 bases short, with 18 bases between. CDR3 coding DNA: TGTGCCAGCAGCTCGGCTAGGGGTGCAGCGGATACGCAGTATTTT. Its protein product is CASSSARGAADTQYF.

The chain combines TRBV27 with TRBJ2-5, with a possible D match to TRBD2 (6 bases). The J call is doubtful: the DNA matches TRBJ2-7 better. CDR1 and CDR2 (germline): MNHEY, SMNVEV (reference sequence). The CDR3 runs 14 residues. The DNA of the CDR3 is TGTGCCAGCAGTCCCCTAGGGACTGACTACGAGCAGTACTTC. This codes for CASSPLGTDYEQYF.

The V call is TRBV9, the J call TRBJ1-4, with TRBD1 identical over 8 bases. This CDR3 contains 15 residues. V lost 3 bases and J lost 7; bases outside the gene matches: 8. From germline, CDR1 is SGDLS and CDR2 YYNGEE. CDR3 nucleotides: TGTGCCAGCAGCGCTAAGACAGGGGCTAGTGAAAAACTGTTTTTT. Its protein is CASSAKTGASEKLFF.

The rearrangement links TRBV30 to TRBJ2-7; no firm D call. The germline gives CDR1 GTSNPN, CDR2 SVGIG (reference sequence). The V and J ends lost 3 bases and 3 bases respectively, with 12 bases between them. This CDR3 comprises 13 residues. CDR3 protein: CAWRTGPSYEQYF. CDR3 DNA: TGTGCCTGGAGGACCGGGCCCAGCTACGAGCAGTACTTC.

The count of this clone is one. The chain joins TRBV7-8 to TRBJ2-7, with D possibly TRBD1 on 6 matching bases. V lost 7 bases to trimming and J lost 3 bases, with 16 bases between them. The CDR3 totals 14 residues. Looked up from germline, CDR1 is SGHVS and CDR2 is FQNEAQ. CDR3 DNA: TGTGCCAGCACCCGGCGGGCAGGGGTCTACGAGCAGTACTTC. Translated, it gives CASTRRAGVYEQYF.

As for this clone: One end of the junction is discordant with germline, which a read error may explain. J is TRBJ2-5 and V is TRBV9; 11 bases agree with TRBD2. Germline V gene data show CDR1 as SGDLS and CDR2 as YYNGEE. The CDR3 totals 15 residues. The CDR3 nucleotides are TGTGCCAGCAGCGAAGGGACTAGCGGCCAAGAGATCCAGTACTTC. As protein: CASSEGTSGQEIQYF.

The chain has TRBV11-1 and TRBJ1-5, with no clear D. V lost 4 bases to trimming and J lost 4 bases, with 8 bases between them. Germline V CDR1 and CDR2: SGHAT, FQDESV (reference sequence). CDR3 length: 13 residues. The CDR3 sequence is CASSYTANQPQHF. Here the CDR3 DNA reads TGTGCCAGCAGCTATACAGCTAATCAGCCCCAGCATTTT.

This clone was counted only a few times. The chain uses TRBV2 and TRBJ2-5; D gene ambiguous. The CDR3 is made up of 11 amino acids. Per the germline V gene, CDR1 is SNHLY and CDR2 is FYNNEI. Trimming stripped 6 bases from V and 10 bases from J, with 12 bases between. The chain's CDR3 is CASSILADQYF. CDR3 nucleotide sequence: TGTGCCAGCAGCATCTTGGCGGACCAGTACTTC.

The genes are TRBV6-4 and TRBJ2-6; D uncertain. The CDR3 spans 15 residues. Per the germline V gene, CDR1 is MRHNA and CDR2 is SNTAGT. The V gene lost 2 bases and the J gene lost 0 bases, with 5 bases spanning the gap. DNA of the CDR3: TGTGCCAGCAGTGACCCGGTCTCTGGGGCCAACGTCCTGACTTTC. Translating it yields CASSDPVSGANVLTF.

This sequence joins TRBV6-1 and TRBJ1-1, with D tentatively TRBD1 (5 bases). Per the germline V gene, CDR1 is MNHNS and CDR2 is SASEGT. V gave up 2 bases and J gave up 4 bases, with 14 bases separating them. The CDR3 contains 15 residues. The CDR3 sequence is CASSESPGSGTEAFF. In DNA form, the CDR3 reads TGTGCCAGCAGTGAATCCCCAGGGTCGGGCACTGAAGCTTTCTTT.

V is TRBV7-9 and J is TRBJ2-7, with D possibly matching TRBD2 (5 bases). CDR1 and CDR2 from the germline V gene are SEHNR and FQNEAQ (reference sequence). The CDR3 totals 13 residues. V lost 7 bases and J lost 3, with 13 bases in between. The CDR3 DNA reads as TGTGCCAGCAAAGGCGGGTGGAGCTACGAGCAGTACTTC. Translated, it gives CASKGGWSYEQYF.

The gene calls are TRBV5-3 and TRBJ2-7; 7 bases are a match to TRBD2. TRBV5-3 is noted as an ORF with a role that remains uncertain. The trim removed 0 bases at V and 3 bases at J, leaving 3 bases unmatched. The CDR3 runs to 14 residues. The CDR3 sequence is CARSLGGSFYEQYF. DNA for the CDR3: TGTGCCAGAAGCTTGGGCGGGAGCTTCTACGAGCAGTACTTC.

The CDR3: CASSVGLGGMNTEAFF. The CDR3 coding sequence is TGTGCCAGCAGCGTAGGGCTTGGGGGGATGAACACTGAAGCTTTCTTT. The J gene is TRBJ1-1, the V gene TRBV9; D may be TRBD1 (5 bases). The germline V gene encodes CDR1 SGDLS and CDR2 YYNGEE. V dropped 0 bases and J dropped 0 bases, with 12 bases sitting between them. This CDR3 is 16 amino acids long.

The gene calls are TRBV14 and TRBJ2-5; D possibly corresponds to TRBD2 (5 bases). This CDR3 comprises 12 residues. Looked up from germline, CDR1 is SGHDN and CDR2 is FVKESK. The germline V and J ends were trimmed by 4 bases and 5 bases, with 8 bases remaining between them. DNA for the CDR3: TGTGCCAGCAGCCGCGGGTTCGAGACCCAGTACTTC. It translates to CASSRGFETQYF.

V and J are TRBV5-1 and TRBJ1-3; D remains unclear. The CDR3 loop spans 16 amino acids. Germline-derived CDR1 and CDR2 are SGHRS and YFSETQ. Trimming pared 2 bases from V and 2 bases from J, leaving 14 bases between. The CDR3 is CASSFGGGPTGNTIYF. CDR3 coding DNA: TGCGCCAGCAGCTTCGGTGGCGGGCCCACTGGAAACACCATATATTTT.

The rearrangement joins TRBV19 to TRBJ2-7; tentatively, D is TRBD2 (5 bases). Trimming removed 3 bases at V and 2 bases at J, with 11 bases between. This CDR3 has 14 amino acids. In germline, CDR1 is LNHDA, CDR2 SQIVND (reference sequence). CDR3 nucleotide sequence: TGTGCCAGTAGTATCTCCGGGGTGACCTACGAGCAGTACTTC. It is translated as CASSISGVTYEQYF.

The V and J genes are TRBV10-2 and TRBJ2-4, with 9 bases identical to TRBD2. Germline V lookup: CDR1 WSHSY, CDR2 SAAADI. Losses at the gene ends were 3 bases for V and 0 bases for J; bases not matched to a gene: 6. The CDR3 has 17 amino acids. This chain's CDR3 is CASSDPASGIAKNIQYF. CDR3 nucleotide sequence: TGCGCCAGCAGTGATCCGGCTAGCGGGATAGCCAAAAACATTCAGTACTTC.

The chain uses TRBV7-9 and TRBJ1-1; D not certain. V lost 2 bases, J lost 13 bases, and 8 bases lay in between. The CDR3 runs to 10 residues. CDR1 SEHNR and CDR2 FQNEAQ come from the germline V gene (reference sequence). The CDR3: CASSLFDGFF. The CDR3 coding sequence is TGTGCCAGCAGCTTATTCGACGGTTTCTTT.

The chain carries TRBV5-1 and TRBJ2-7; D possibly uses TRBD1 or TRBD2 (5 bases each). V dropped 4 bases and J dropped 2 bases, with 19 bases sitting between them. Germline V gene lookup returns CDR1 SGHRS and CDR2 YFSETQ. The CDR3 consists of 16 residues. In nucleotides, the CDR3 is TGCGCCAGCAGCAGGGGATCCGGGACGGGGACCTACGAGCAGTACTTC. It translates to CASSRGSGTGTYEQYF. Variable domain in full (rest from reference TRBV5-1 and TRBJ2-7): KAGVTQTPRYLIKTRGQQVTLSCSPISGHRSVSWYQQTPGQGLQFLFEYFSETQRNKGNFPGRFSGRQFSNSRSEMNVSTLELGDSALYLCASSRGSGTGTYEQYFGPGTRLTVT.

The J gene is TRBJ1-2, the V gene TRBV7-9; D not resolved. Trimming stripped 6 bases from V and 2 bases from J, with 7 bases between. Germline loops: CDR1 SEHNR, CDR2 FQNEAQ (reference sequence). This CDR3 is 12 amino acids long. CDR3 in DNA: TGTGCCAGCAGACGAGACAACTATGGCTACACCTTC. It specifies CASRRDNYGYTF.

Worth noting for this clone: This same CDR3 is encoded by further DNA sequences in the sample. V usage is TRBV7-9 and J usage is TRBJ2-1; the D gene is possibly TRBD2 (5 bases). The germline CDR1 and CDR2 sequences are SEHNR and FQNEAQ (reference sequence). The CDR3 is made up of 13 amino acids. V lost 6 bases and J 2 bases, leaving 8 bases between the germline ends. The CDR3 sequence: CASRREAYNEQFF. In DNA form, the CDR3 reads TGTGCCAGCAGGAGGGAAGCCTACAATGAGCAGTTCTTC.

The gene calls are TRBV29-1 and TRBJ1-1; a weak D match, TRBD1 (6 bases). Germline V lookup: CDR1 SQVTM, CDR2 ANQGSEA. The CDR3 is 13 amino acids. Trimming pared 6 bases from V and 4 bases from J, leaving 15 bases between. The CDR3 loop reads CSVALGASTEAFF. The CDR3 DNA follows: TGCAGCGTGGCCCTGGGGGCGAGCACTGAAGCTTTCTTT.

The chain combines TRBV6-5 with TRBJ1-2; D is ambiguous. Trimming shortened V by 2 bases and J by 7 bases, and 8 bases separated the two germline ends. Germline V gene lookup returns CDR1 MNHEY and CDR2 SVGAGI. This CDR3 has 12 amino acids. Here the CDR3 DNA reads TGTGCCAGCAGTTACCGTACGGGTGGCTACACCTTC. Translating it yields CASSYRTGGYTF.

V gene TRBV5-4 combines with J gene TRBJ1-6, with 7 nucleotides matching TRBD1. The CDR3 runs 13 residues. Germline V gene lookup returns CDR1 SGHNT and CDR2 YYREEE (reference sequence). Losses at the gene ends were 5 bases for V and 8 bases for J; bases not matched to a gene: 4. CDR3 sequence reads: CASRGQEHSPLHF. In DNA form, the CDR3 reads TGTGCCAGCAGAGGACAGGAGCATTCACCCCTCCACTTT.

The genes are TRBV7-9 and TRBJ2-2, with D perhaps matching TRBD2 (6 bases). The CDR3 totals 18 residues. CDR1 is SEHNR, CDR2 FQNEAQ, per germline (reference sequence). V was pared by 7 bases and J by 6 bases, with 27 bases between. CDR3 nucleotide sequence: TGTGCCAGCACAGCTATAGCTAGCCGGGAGTCTAGGGCCGGGGAGCTGTTTTTT. Translation: CASTAIASRESRAGELFF.

This chain uses TRBV18 with TRBJ2-7; tentative D call: TRBD1 (6 bases). The CDR3 covers 16 residues. Germline V gene sequence: CDR1 KGHSH, CDR2 LQKENI. Trimming removed 5 bases at V and 2 bases at J, with 19 bases between. The DNA for the CDR3 is TGTGCCAGCTCAGCCTATTGGCAGGGGATTACCTACGAGCAGTACTTC. Its protein is CASSAYWQGITYEQYF. The full variable domain, rest sourced from reference TRBV18 and TRBJ2-7, is NAGVMQNPRHLVRRRGQEARLRCSPMKGHSHVYWYRQLPEEGLKFMVYLQKENIIDESGMPKERFSAEFPKEGPSILRIQQVVRGDSAAYFCASSAYWQGITYEQYFGPGTRLTVT.